Included here is one TCR beta chain sequence, with context. The antigen is not known. The primer mix had 60 Vbeta and 13 Jbeta primers. Produced via immunoSEQ multiplex PCR; TCRdb's table is partial and in-frame only. The sample yields under 150,000 clones, 75% to 85% seen once. This entry is derived from a study of cytomegalovirus exposure and HLA in healthy donors. For the study at large: Of the donors genotyped, 398 in all, 75% to 85% fell in the Caucasian-associated ancestry cluster.

The study, taken as a whole, reports: Excluded: some indistinguishable V segments such as TRBV6-2 and TRBV6-3.

Unrecorded immune exposures were likely, despite nominal health at sampling. The CDR3 has 15 residues. V lost 2 bases and J 2 bases, leaving 13 bases between the germline ends. Germline values: CDR1 SNHLY, CDR2 FYNNEI. This TCR derives from a female donor in good health and CMV-seronegative. V usage is TRBV2 and J usage is TRBJ2-7; TRBD2 might be the D (6 bases). Sequenced: PBMCs. CDR3 DNA: TGTGCCAGCAGTGAAAGGCGGGGTTTCACCTACGAGCAGTACTTC. It yields the protein CASSERRGFTYEQYF.